This T cell receptor (beta chain) is from a study of T cells in Graves' hyperthyroidism and ophthalmopathy (dated 2019 in TCRdb). Regarding the study in general: Peripheral blood was sampled at the time of initial diagnosis, prior to any treatment. TCR V-J signatures able to tell the groups apart were searched for in a discovery cohort of 90 to 100 patients, of whom more than 40 had Graves' ophthalmopathy and 55 to 60 had stable Graves' hyperthyroidism. Whether ophthalmopathy could be predicted prospectively was tested in an independent validation cohort made up of fewer than 20 hyperthyroidism patients plus 17 patients who later progressed to ophthalmopathy. The 90 to 100 discovery patients were randomly split 7:3 into training and test sets. Thyroid tissue and blood T-cell repertoires from six Graves' hyperthyroidism patients were also compared in the study. Following sampling, methimazole starting at 30 mg daily was given to hyperthyroidism patients, and high-dose intravenous methylprednisolone was given to ophthalmopathy patients. The paper describes TCR Vbeta CDR3 sequencing of 120 to 150 peripheral blood samples, made up of 43 ophthalmopathy patients, around 78 hyperthyroidism patients and 17 progressor patients. Study-wide conclusions, independent of this receptor: Sample size was not statistically predetermined, and investigators were not blinded to group allocation. Most expanded thyroid clonotypes (frequency above 0.001) were also detected in blood, suggesting blood repertoires may reflect thyroid immune responses. Ophthalmopathy was separated from stable hyperthyroidism by a 13 V-J signature model, with around 90% sensitivity and 81% to 82% specificity obtained in cross-validation and 80%/75% obtained in testing. In validation, progression to ophthalmopathy was predicted by the model with roughly 71% sensitivity and roughly 76% specificity, a median of about 6 months before onset.

Stable Graves' hyperthyroidism was defined as the absence of progression to ophthalmopathy over 18 months of follow-up. Hyperthyroidism patients were newly diagnosed, had a disease duration of under 2 months, and were aged 18 to 65 years. Patients with uncontrolled infections, other autoimmune diseases, pregnancy or lactation were excluded. Diagnoses relied on clinical symptoms, serum thyroxine and TRAb, thyroid ultrasound and orbital computed tomography. PBMCs were isolated from approximately 10 ml of fresh peripheral blood by Ficoll-Paque density gradient centrifugation. Trizol reagent was used to extract total RNA, and RNA quality was then checked on an Agilent 2100 Bioanalyzer. Amplification of TCR beta CDR3 regions was carried out from RNA transcripts. The first round of RT-PCR for the TCR CDR3 was performed with the HTBI primer set and the Qiagen OneStep RT-PCR kit. Libraries were constructed in a second round of multiplex PCR, after which size selection and purification were carried out. Paired-end sequencing of the libraries was performed with 100 bp reads on an Illumina HiSeq2000. Turning to the authors' computational methods: Raw data were processed with SOAPnuke, discarding reads with adapters, uncalled bases, mean Phred below 15, or no exact constant-primer or identifier match. COPE v1.2.5 was used to merge the high-quality paired reads, and each unique nucleotide sequence was defined as a clonotype. MiTCR v1.1 was used to align the clonotypes against IMGT TRBV, TRBD and TRBJ reference segments. Only V-J combinations with frequency above 0.0001, covering about 99% of repertoires, were analysed. A TCS score was defined as the ratio between F50 (clonal expansion) and ExV (chaos), using BLOSUM62-based TCRdist between CDR3 peptides within each V-J. Welch's t-statistics and random forest reduced roughly 540 V-J features to fewer than 15, which were used in a naive Bayes classifier (R e1071). The similarity between thyroid and blood repertoires was quantified using the Morisita-Horn index. The public reads were reanalyzed by TCRdb: fastp trimming at Q25, MiXCR alignment, in-frame beta chains only. Here each entry gathers all rows of one CDR3 protein and keeps the most common genes and DNA. In this record, the V and J calls reflect TCRdb's handling and not the investigators' own analysis. This sample lists hundreds of thousands of distinct CDR3 sequences; roughly 40% were detected once. Of the sample, approximately 10% falls within the top ten clones.

This clonotype was seen ten or more times. The antigen it recognizes is unknown. Per-base qualities were not stored, and no clone one base away is much larger. From the cysteine up to the phenylalanine, the CDR3 has a length of 15 residues. Only the CDR3 DNA stays, 45 bases, in frame from base 1. Ends trimmed: V by 5 bases, J by 5 bases; bases unmatched to a gene: 9. Taken from the germline V gene (reference sequence), the CDR1 and CDR2 loops are LNHDA and SQIVND. The sample consisted of blood. The rearrangement combines TRBV19 with TRBJ1-1; a stretch of 9 junction bases matches TRBD1. The sequence was obtained from a man aged 18 to 30 with Graves' hyperthyroidism. CDR3 sequence: CASSSFGQGKTEAFF. The nucleotides read TGTGCCAGTAGTTCTTTTGGACAGGGGAAGACTGAAGCTTTCTTT.